One sample yielded the 18 T cell receptor beta chains listed below, sequenced in a study of sequential checkpoint blockade in melanoma. Assay: immunoSEQ multiplex PCR; the TCRdb copy retains only in-frame clones and omits some. The sample consists of about 3,500 clones, about a sixth of them appearing once. Stated treatment: randomized to nivolumab then ipilimumab (arm A) or the reverse (arm B). The sequenced sample was tumor tissue (inferred from file names), obtained from a patient given nivolumab and ipilimumab in sequence. The receptors derive from a human donor with melanoma.

There are a few counts of this clone. The gene calls are TRBV14 and TRBJ2-2; no definite D call. The V gene's germline CDR1 is SGHDN and CDR2 FVKESK. This CDR3 is built from 14 residues. V dropped 0 bases and J dropped 3 bases, with 5 bases sitting between them. CDR3 DNA: TGTGCCAGCAGCCAAGATCACTACACCGGGGAGCTGTTTTTT. It encodes CASSQDHYTGELFF.

By share, this clone ranks as medium-sized. The chain has TRBV29-1 and TRBJ2-7; 8 bases agree with TRBD2. The CDR3 contains 14 residues. The junction had 7 bases not matched to a gene; V was cut back by 3 bases and J by 3 bases. Germline V lookup: CDR1 SQVTM, CDR2 ANQGSEA. The CDR3, as DNA: TGCAGCGTTGAGATAGCGGGGATAGACTACGAGCAGTACTTC. Its translation: CSVEIAGIDYEQYF.

The V call is TRBV5-1, the J call TRBJ2-3; maybe TRBD2 (5 bases). Germline V gene lookup returns CDR1 SGHRS and CDR2 YFSETQ. The CDR3 is 15 residues long. Deletions cut 4 bases from V and 2 bases from J, with 14 bases between. The CDR3 DNA reads as TGCGCCAGCAGCCGCCCGGACTCCTACACAGATACGCAGTATTTT. Residues: CASSRPDSYTDTQYF.

J is TRBJ2-7 and V is TRBV29-1; perhaps D is TRBD1 or TRBD2 (5 bases each). Germline assignment: CDR1 SQVTM and CDR2 ANQGSEA. CDR3 length: 13 residues. The ends were cut back, 4 bases at V and 3 bases at J, with 13 bases in the middle. This CDR3 is CSVVGTENYEQYF. CDR3 coding DNA: TGCAGCGTTGTGGGGACGGAAAACTACGAGCAGTACTTC.

This clone is labeled medium-sized (0.01 to 0.1%). The V and J genes are TRBV11-3 and TRBJ1-1, with unresolved D. CDR1 and CDR2 from the germline V gene are SGHNT and YENEEA. The ends were cut back, 5 bases at V and 1 base at J, with 20 bases in the middle. This CDR3 is built from 17 residues. CDR3 in amino acids: CASSQLLGKNENTEAFF. CDR3 nucleotide sequence: TGTGCCAGCAGCCAATTGCTGGGGAAGAATGAGAACACTGAAGCTTTCTTT.

By sample share, this clone is medium-sized. The V and J genes are TRBV30 and TRBJ2-5, with D unclear. The germline CDR1 and CDR2 sequences are GTSNPN and SVGIG (reference sequence). This CDR3 has 15 amino acids. The ends were cut back, 0 bases at V and 1 base at J, with 12 bases in the middle. CDR3 in DNA: TGTGCCTGGAGTGTACGGGCCTCTGTCCAAGAGACCCAGTACTTC. It translates to CAWSVRASVQETQYF.

The rearrangement joins TRBV19 to TRBJ1-2, with a weak D call TRBD1 (5 bases). The CDR3 is 13 residues long. Per the germline V gene, CDR1 is LNHDA and CDR2 is SQIVND (reference sequence). V was trimmed by 3 bases and J by 5 bases, leaving 10 bases between them. DNA for the CDR3: TGTGCCAGTAGTATTGCAGGGTCTTATGGCTACACCTTC. The encoded protein is CASSIAGSYGYTF.

This clone was detected many times. The J gene is TRBJ2-7, the V gene TRBV11-3; weak D call: TRBD1 (6 bases). The CDR3 extends over 14 amino acids. The germline V gene has CDR1 SGHNT and CDR2 YENEEA. The germline V and J ends were trimmed by 4 bases and 6 bases, with 16 bases remaining between them. CDR3 region: CASSWRQAGVEQYF. As DNA, the CDR3 is TGTGCCAGCAGCTGGCGACAGGCTGGGGTCGAGCAGTACTTC.

This clone showed up just a few times. This chain uses TRBV4-1 with TRBJ2-3; 8 bases line up with TRBD1. Germline values: CDR1 MGHRA, CDR2 YSYEKL. V lost 5 bases and J lost 0; bases outside the gene matches: 7. There are 16 residues in the CDR3. This CDR3 is CASSTYRGSSTDTQYF. The CDR3 nucleotides read TGCGCCAGCAGCACCTACAGGGGGTCTAGCACAGATACGCAGTATTTT.

This clone was seen a handful of times. The J gene is TRBJ1-6, the V gene TRBV30; D is uncertain. Trimming cost V 2 bases and J 9 bases, with 11 bases left between them. CDR3 length: 13 amino acids. The germline CDR1 and CDR2 sequences are GTSNPN and SVGIG (reference sequence). The CDR3 DNA sequence: TGTGCCTGGAGTCCCCCTGGGATTTCACCCCTCCACTTT. Amino acid sequence: CAWSPPGISPLHF.

This chain uses TRBV9 with TRBJ2-7; 8 bases fit TRBD1. The CDR3 sequence is 13 residues long. V dropped 2 bases and J dropped 6; count of bases not matched to a gene: 4. The V gene's germline CDR1 is SGDLS and CDR2 YYNGEE. CDR3 sequence (DNA): TGTGCCAGCAGCGTCTTCGACAGGGGCGAGCAGTACTTC. Translated, it gives CASSVFDRGEQYF.

The V and J genes are TRBV7-2 and TRBJ1-1; D is uncertain. CDR3 size: 13 residues. CDR1 and CDR2 from the germline V gene are SGHTA and FQGNSA. Trimming removed 5 bases at V and 2 bases at J, with 9 bases between. The DNA of the CDR3 is TGTGCCAGCAGCCCCGACACAAACACTGAAGCTTTCTTT. It is translated as CASSPDTNTEAFF.

This clone ranks as large. This chain joins TRBV11-3 and TRBJ2-7, with 7 bases that match TRBD1. Germline V CDR1 and CDR2: SGHNT, YENEEA. V lost 3 bases to trimming and J lost 2 bases; unmatched junction nucleotides: 13. This CDR3 spans 17 amino acids. CDR3 DNA: TGTGCCAGCAGCTTCCCCCGACAGGGAACCACACCCTACGAGCAGTACTTC. Translating gives CASSFPRQGTTPYEQYF.

By share of the sample, this clone is medium-sized (0.01 to 0.1%). The genes are TRBV6-8 and TRBJ2-7, with 8 bases lining up with TRBD2. Germline V lookup: CDR1 MNHGY, CDR2 SAAAGT. The V and J ends lost 11 bases and 0 bases, in that order; junction bases with no gene match: 6. The CDR3 contains 13 residues. CDR3 coding DNA: TGTGCCGGGGGGCGGGAGGTCTCCTACGAGCAGTACTTC. Translation: CAGGREVSYEQYF.

This clone is classed as large. This sequence joins TRBV12-5 and TRBJ2-2, with D perhaps matching TRBD1 or TRBD2 (6 bases each). Germline values: CDR1 LGHNT, CDR2 FRNRAP. This CDR3 region has 14 residues. Trimming pared 5 bases from V and 4 bases from J, leaving 11 bases between. CDR3 DNA sequence: TGTGCTAGTGGTCTCAGGGGAGGCACCGGGGAGCTGTTTTTT. Protein: CASGLRGGTGELFF. Drawing the rest from reference TRBV12-5 and TRBJ2-2, the complete variable domain is DARVTQTPRHKVTEMGQEVTMRCQPILGHNTVFWYRQTMMQGLELLAYFRNRAPLDDSGMPKDRFSAEMPDATLATLKIQPSEPRDSAVYFCASGLRGGTGELFFGEGSRLTVL.

V usage is TRBV6-8 and J usage is TRBJ1-1, with TRBD1 identical over 11 bases. This CDR3 has 13 amino acids. Germline V lookup: CDR1 MNHGY, CDR2 SAAAGT. The J segment lost 4 bases and the V segment lost 6 bases, leaving 1 base of the junction unmatched. CDR3 bases: TGTGCCAGCAGCGGGACAGGGGGCACTGAAGCTTTCTTT. Its translation is CASSGTGGTEAFF.

V and J are TRBV19 and TRBJ1-4; D is possibly TRBD1 (5 bases). The germline V gene has CDR1 LNHDA and CDR2 SQIVND (reference sequence). There are 16 residues in the CDR3. V was trimmed by 3 bases and J by 6 bases, leaving 17 bases between them. The CDR3 sequence is CASSMRGRAADEKLFF. The CDR3 nucleotides read TGTGCCAGTAGTATGAGGGGAAGGGCAGCGGATGAAAAACTGTTTTTT.

Relative to its sample, this clone is large. Written as DNA, the CDR3 is TGTGCCAGCACCCGAAGCCAGGGAAAGGGGGAGACCCAGTACTTC. Translation: CASTRSQGKGETQYF. J is TRBJ2-5 and V is TRBV11-3, with TRBD1 as a possible D gene (5 bases). V was shortened by 7 bases and J by 5 bases, with 20 bases between the two germline ends. Per the germline V gene, CDR1 is SGHNT and CDR2 is YENEEA. This CDR3 is built from 15 residues.